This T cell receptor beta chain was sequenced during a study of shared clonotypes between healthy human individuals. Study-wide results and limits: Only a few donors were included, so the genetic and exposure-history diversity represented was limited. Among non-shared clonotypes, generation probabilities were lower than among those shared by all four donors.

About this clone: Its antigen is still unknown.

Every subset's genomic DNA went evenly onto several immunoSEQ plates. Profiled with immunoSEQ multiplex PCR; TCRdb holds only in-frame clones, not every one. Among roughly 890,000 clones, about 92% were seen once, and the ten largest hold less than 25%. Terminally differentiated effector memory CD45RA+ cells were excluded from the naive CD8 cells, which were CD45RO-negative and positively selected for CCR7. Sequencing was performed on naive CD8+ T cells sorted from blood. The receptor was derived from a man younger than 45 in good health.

CDR3 DNA sequence: TGTGCCAGCGGCGACGGGACGGCGAACACCGGGGAGCTGTTTTTT. It translates to CASGDGTANTGELFF. The rearrangement joins TRBV11-2 to TRBJ2-2; D is perhaps TRBD1 or TRBD2 (5 bases each). Germline-derived CDR1 and CDR2 are SGHAT and FQNNGV. The V end was cut by 8 bases, the J end by 0 bases, with 13 bases between. The CDR3 is made up of 15 amino acids. Full variable domain (missing parts from reference TRBV11-2 and TRBJ2-2): EAGVAQSPRYKIIEKRQSVAFWCNPISGHATLYWYQQILGQGPKLLIQFQNNGVVDDSQLPKDRFSAERLKGVDSTLKIQPAKLEDSAVYLCASGDGTANTGELFFGEGSRLTVL.